The T cell receptor beta chain under discussion was sequenced for a study of blood T cell repertoires in COVID-19 (dated by TCRdb to about 2020). For the wider study: The collaborator samples originated in the United States, Italy and Spain and spanned the acute and convalescent phases of COVID-19. The material from the prospective study consisted of cDNA or gDNA derived from T cells, B-cell-depleted T cells, or PBMCs. Deeply sampled blood TCRbeta repertoires from subjects exposed to, actively infected with, or recovered from COVID-19 were included in the dataset. The repertoires were made available in a free public database intended to serve as a resource for research on the immune response to SARS-CoV-2. The samples were drawn from the first 160 participants of the ongoing ImmuneRACE study and from 950 to 1,500 subjects provided by 6 global collaborators. Nearly every sample came with metadata listing a de-identified subject ID, COVID-19 status, age in years and sex. Where available, HLA class I and class II types were obtained from metadata supplied by the sample provider rather than from assay-based typing. What the work shows at the level of the full study, not this receptor alone: How much clinical and demographic metadata was included differed by source and by participant, and the metadata was provided uncurated.

Collaborating institutions collected whole blood in K2EDTA tubes following their own protocols. For TCRbeta analysis, collaborators shipped samples as frozen whole blood, isolated PBMCs, or DNA extracted from either of those sample types. The immunoSEQ Assay, a bias-controlled multiplex PCR, was used to amplify TCRbeta CDR3 regions from genomic DNA. The paper's processing steps were these. The number of nucleated cells in each sample was estimated from the amplification of reference gene primers within the assay. Sequence reads were collapsed and filtered to measure the absolute abundance of every unique TCRbeta CDR3 rearrangement. For each sample, productive Simpson clonality was calculated as the square root of Simpson's diversity index across productive rearrangements. The source is immuneACCESS, and TCRdb retained only in-frame sequences with V and J called. Part of the clones is not carried over; for the studies checked, unresolved V genes explain less than half of this, and the remainder is unexplained. That table is the source of V, J and clone size, and D and trimming were worked out from the DNA. The sample table contains approximately 240,000 clones; only one count was recorded for 83% of them. 5.5% of the sample comes from the top ten.

Turning to this clone: This clone's antigen is unknown. Base qualities were left out, and no much larger clone turns up one base away.

This receptor was taken from a human donor in a cohort sampled during active COVID-19. The sequenced sample consisted of peripheral blood.

The CDR3 reads as follows: CASSRGPQGRFRTNEKLFF. The sequenced DNA: TGTGCCAGCTCACGCGGACCCCAGGGCCGCTTTAGAACTAATGAAAAACTGTTTTTT. The chain was built from TRBV18 and TRBJ1-4; TRBD1 might be the D gene, on 5 matching bases. Reading the germline V gene gives CDR1 KGHSH and CDR2 LQKENI. V gives up 4 bases and J gives up 1 base, and the segment between their germline ends measures 22 bases. Including cysteine and phenylalanine, the CDR3 has 19 amino acids. The read is trimmed to its CDR3 DNA, 57 bases read in frame from base 1.